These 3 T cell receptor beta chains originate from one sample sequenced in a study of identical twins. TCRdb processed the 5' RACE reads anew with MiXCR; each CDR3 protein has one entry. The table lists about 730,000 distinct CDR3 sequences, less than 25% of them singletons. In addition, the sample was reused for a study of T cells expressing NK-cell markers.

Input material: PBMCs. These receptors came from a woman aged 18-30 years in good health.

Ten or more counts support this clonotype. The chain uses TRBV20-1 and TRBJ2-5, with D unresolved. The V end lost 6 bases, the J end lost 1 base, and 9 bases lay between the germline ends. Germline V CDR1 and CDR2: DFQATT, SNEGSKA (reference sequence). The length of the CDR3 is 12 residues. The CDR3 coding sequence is TGCAGTGCCGCCAGAGTCCAAGAGACCCAGTACTTC. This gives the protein CSAARVQETQYF.

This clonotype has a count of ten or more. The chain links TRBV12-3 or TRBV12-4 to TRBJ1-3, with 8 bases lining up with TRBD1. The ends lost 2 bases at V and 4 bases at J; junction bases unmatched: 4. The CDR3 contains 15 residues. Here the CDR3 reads CASSLWTGRGNTIYF. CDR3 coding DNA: TGTGCCAGCAGTTTATGGACAGGGCGAGGAAACACCATATATTTT.

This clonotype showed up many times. For the CDR3, the DNA is TGTGCCACCTCAGACGGCTCCATGAACACTGAAGCTTTCTTT. Translated, it gives CATSDGSMNTEAFF. V usage is TRBV7-3 and J usage is TRBJ1-1, with unresolved D. The CDR3 runs to 14 residues. Trimming shortened V by 10 bases and J by 0 bases, and 15 bases separated the two germline ends. The germline CDR1 and CDR2 sequences are SGHTA and FQGTGA.